The 2 T cell receptor beta chains in this list originate from one sample, sequenced in a study of identical twins. TCRdb processed the 5' RACE reads anew with MiXCR; each CDR3 protein has one entry. This repertoire shows roughly 280,000 distinct CDR3 sequences, 8.5% to 9.5% found once; its top ten account for roughly 6.4%. This sample was shared with a second study, whose subject was yellow fever vaccine responses in identical twins.

Sequenced: CD8+ T cells sorted from blood. Receptor source: a woman under 30 in good health.

There are a few counts of this clonotype. This chain uses TRBV20-1 with TRBJ2-1; D is perhaps TRBD1 (6 bases). Trimming cost V 0 bases and J 9 bases, with 18 bases left between them. CDR1 and CDR2 from the germline V gene are DFQATT and SNEGSKA (reference sequence). This CDR3 is 15 amino acids long. CDR3 sequence reads: CSARDGQGLIREQFF. Written as DNA, the CDR3 is TGCAGTGCTAGAGATGGGCAGGGGCTCATCCGTGAGCAGTTCTTC.

This chain joins TRBV27 and TRBJ1-5; no clear D gene. Trimming shortened V by 5 bases and J by 0 bases, and 17 bases separated the two germline ends. The CDR3 loop spans 17 amino acids. Per the germline V gene, CDR1 is MNHEY and CDR2 is SMNVEV (reference sequence). The CDR3 reads CASSDEEQMYSNQPQHF. The CDR3 nucleotides are TGTGCCAGCAGTGACGAGGAGCAGATGTATAGCAATCAGCCCCAGCATTTT.